This entry concerns a single T cell receptor (beta chain). This sample was included in a study of shared clonotypes between healthy human individuals. Profiled with immunoSEQ multiplex PCR; TCRdb holds only in-frame clones, not every one. The sample holds 400,000 to 600,000 clones, 90% to 96% seen once. The germline V gene encodes CDR1 SEHNR and CDR2 FQNEAQ (reference sequence). V shed 7 bases and J shed 1 base, with 13 bases lying between them. This CDR3 spans 14 amino acids. This clonotype was sampled from a woman in her 30s in good health. The chain joins TRBV7-9 to TRBJ1-1; D might be TRBD1 (6 bases). The sample comprised naive CD4+ T cells sorted from blood. Subset in this sample: CD45RA+ positively selected. CDR3 DNA: TGTGCCAGCACCGGAGACAGGCAGAACACTGAAGCTTTCTTT. Translated: CASTGDRQNTEAFF.